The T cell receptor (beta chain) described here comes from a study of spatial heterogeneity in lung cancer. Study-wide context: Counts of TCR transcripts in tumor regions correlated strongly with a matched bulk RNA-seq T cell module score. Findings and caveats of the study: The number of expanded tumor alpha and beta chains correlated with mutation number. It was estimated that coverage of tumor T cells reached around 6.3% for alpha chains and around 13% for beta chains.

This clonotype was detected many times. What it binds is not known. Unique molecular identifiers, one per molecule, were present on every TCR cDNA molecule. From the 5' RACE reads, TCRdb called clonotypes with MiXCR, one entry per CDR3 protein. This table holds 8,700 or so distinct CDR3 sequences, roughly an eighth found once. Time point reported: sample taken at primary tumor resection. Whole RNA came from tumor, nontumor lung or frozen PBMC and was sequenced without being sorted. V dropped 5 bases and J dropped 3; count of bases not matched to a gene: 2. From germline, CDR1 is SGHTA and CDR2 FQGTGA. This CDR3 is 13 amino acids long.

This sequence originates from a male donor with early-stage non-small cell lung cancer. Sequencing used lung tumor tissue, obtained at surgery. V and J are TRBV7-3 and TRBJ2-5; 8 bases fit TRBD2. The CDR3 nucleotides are TGTGCCAGCAGCACACTAGCGGAAGAGACCCAGTACTTC. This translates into CASSTLAEETQYF.